The clone carrying this TCR beta chain has only a few counts. Its target is not known. The data stem from a study of OX40 agonist ivuxolimab in advanced cancers. About the research overall: A diagnosis of hepatocellular carcinoma, melanoma, renal cell or head and neck cancer was present in dose-escalation patients.

TCRdb's table, derived via immunoSEQ multiplex PCR, lists solely in-frame clones and lacks some. The data contain over 85,000 clones, more than 70% of them singletons. Overall study findings and caveats: Clonal expansion was seen in CD4+ and CD8+ blood T cells by week 6 at 0.1 to 3.0 mg/kg. The work left the antigen specificity of expanded peripheral T cells undetermined.

Systemic immunosuppression or autoimmune disease history was grounds to exclude patients. Germline CDR1 reads SGHVS; CDR2 reads FQNEAQ. This CDR3 region has 13 residues. The V end was cut by 6 bases, the J end by 5 bases, with 10 bases between. This sequence joins TRBV7-8 and TRBJ2-2; D remains unclear. The sample consisted of CD4+ or CD8+ T cells sorted from blood, taken in a trial of the OX40 agonist ivuxolimab. The sequence derives from an adult with an advanced solid tumor such as melanoma, head and neck, liver or kidney cancer. CDR3 sequence (DNA): TGTGCCAGCAGTTCCGTCCCGACCGGGGAGCTGTTTTTT. Translation: CASSSVPTGELFF. Looking up the rest from reference TRBV7-8 and TRBJ2-2 gives the full variable domain: GAGVSQSPRYKVAKRGQDVALRCDPISGHVSLFWYQQALGQGPEFLTYFQNEAQLDKSGLPSDRFFAERPEGSVSTLKIQRTQQEDSAVYLCASSSVPTGELFFGEGSRLTVL.